Presented here are 18 T cell receptor beta chains from one specimen sequenced in a study of blood T cell repertoires in COVID-19. Method: immunoSEQ multiplex PCR; TCRdb's copy keeps in-frame clones and lacks some. The sample lists around 86,000 clones, 87% occurring once. Material for sequencing was peripheral blood. Every receptor here comes from a human donor with acute or convalescent COVID-19. The donor label of this sample is uncertain.

The rearrangement links TRBV6-5 to TRBJ1-4, with D tentatively TRBD1 (6 bases). This CDR3 region has 15 residues. Germline V CDR1 and CDR2: MNHEY, SVGAGI. V lost 0 bases and J 6 bases, leaving 11 bases between the germline ends. The CDR3 region is CASSYSGTSDEKLFF. The CDR3 nucleotides are TGTGCCAGCAGTTACTCGGGGACATCGGATGAAAAACTGTTTTTT.

The CDR3 coding sequence is TGCGCCAGCAGCTTGGCCGGCAGGGTATCCGAAAAACTGTTTTTT. This codes for CASSLAGRVSEKLFF. The rearrangement joins TRBV5-1 to TRBJ1-4, with D perhaps matching TRBD1 (5 bases). Trimming took 0 bases from V and 8 from J, leaving 14 bases between them. Looked up from germline, CDR1 is SGHRS and CDR2 is YFSETQ. This CDR3 region has 15 residues.

The rearrangement uses TRBV5-1 and TRBJ2-7, with 12 bases lining up with TRBD1. V gave up 5 bases and J gave up 1 base; unmatched junction bases: 10. Germline assignment: CDR1 SGHRS and CDR2 YFSETQ. CDR3 length: 17 residues. The CDR3 DNA reads as TGCGCCAGCAGGGCGGGACAGGGGGCCGGGAGATCCTACGAGCAGTACTTC. Protein product: CASRAGQGAGRSYEQYF.

V usage is TRBV5-1 and J usage is TRBJ2-2, with 7 bases fitting TRBD2. V dropped 0 bases and J dropped 5; count of bases not matched to a gene: 7. Germline CDR1 is SGHRS and CDR2 is YFSETQ. The CDR3 sequence is 16 residues long. The CDR3 here is CASSLVGPGRTGELFF. The CDR3, as DNA: TGCGCCAGCAGCTTGGTTGGACCCGGGAGGACCGGGGAGCTGTTTTTT. Full variable domain (outside the CDR3, taken from reference TRBV5-1 and TRBJ2-2): KAGVTQTPRYLIKTRGQQVTLSCSPISGHRSVSWYQQTPGQGLQFLFEYFSETQRNKGNFPGRFSGRQFSNSRSEMNVSTLELGDSALYLCASSLVGPGRTGELFFGEGSRLTVL.

This chain links TRBV1 with TRBJ1-5. TRBV1 is a listed pseudogene. The CDR3 runs 16 residues. CDR3 residues: CTSSQDPCGYNQPQHF. CDR3 coding DNA: TGCACCAGCAGCCAAGATCCCTGCGGCTACAATCAGCCCCAGCATTTT.

This clone has only one observation. The gene calls are TRBV28 and TRBJ2-5, with D tentatively TRBD2 (5 bases). The CDR3 is 16 residues long. Trimming removed 1 base at V and 4 bases at J, with 16 bases between. Per the germline V gene, CDR1 is MDHEN and CDR2 is SYDVKM. CDR3 coding DNA: TGTGCCAGCAGTTTATACGGGGAAGGGAGTCGAGAGACCCAGTACTTC. Translation gives CASSLYGEGSRETQYF.

V is TRBV11-2 and J is TRBJ2-5; the D gene is possibly TRBD2 (7 bases). This CDR3 is built from 18 residues. Germline CDR1 and CDR2: SGHAT and FQNNGV. Trimming removed 4 bases from V and 2 bases from J, with 23 bases in between. CDR3 loop: CASSSRAMGAGGQETQYF. The CDR3 coding sequence is TGTGCCAGCAGCTCACGGGCCATGGGGGCCGGGGGGCAAGAGACCCAGTACTTC.

This chain links TRBV29-1 with TRBJ2-7; 10 bases fit TRBD1. The CDR3 runs 13 residues. The J segment lost 3 bases and the V segment lost 6 bases, leaving 5 bases of the junction unmatched. Germline V gives CDR1 SQVTM, CDR2 ANQGSEA. CDR3 sequence (DNA): TGCAGCGTCGCCGACAGGGGGCTCTACGAGCAGTACTTC. Residues: CSVADRGLYEQYF.

The chain carries TRBV6-2 or TRBV6-3 and TRBJ2-2, with D perhaps TRBD2 (6 bases). Germline loops: CDR1 MNHEY, CDR2 SVGEGT. V gave up 1 base and J gave up 9 bases, with 12 bases separating them. The CDR3 covers 14 residues. CDR3: CASSYWPEGWELFF. The CDR3 bases are TGTGCCAGCAGTTACTGGCCGGAGGGCTGGGAGCTGTTTTTT.

This rearrangement joins TRBV7-9 to TRBJ1-3; 7 bases match TRBD1. The CDR3 is 15 residues long. V shed 5 bases, J shed 3 bases, and the junction held 7 bases outside the gene matches. CDR1 and CDR2 from the germline V gene are SEHNR and FQNEAQ (reference sequence). The CDR3 DNA reads as TGTGCCAGCAGCCTTTCCACAGGGGTTGGAAACACCATATATTTT. Protein product: CASSLSTGVGNTIYF.

The DNA for the CDR3 is TGTGCCAGCAGTCTAACGGCAGGGCGAGGAGGCTACACCTTC. It specifies CASSLTAGRGGYTF. The chain couples TRBV7-2 to TRBJ1-2; D perhaps matches TRBD1 (5 bases). The V end was cut by 6 bases, the J end by 8 bases, with 19 bases between. The CDR3 consists of 14 residues. Germline V gives CDR1 SGHTA, CDR2 FQGNSA.

The V gene is TRBV27, the J gene TRBJ1-1; tentative D call: TRBD1 (6 bases). Germline CDR1 and CDR2: MNHEY and SMNVEV (reference sequence). The CDR3 runs 15 residues. The V and J ends lost 8 bases and 3 bases respectively, with 19 bases between them. This chain's CDR3 is CASAYAVDRHTEAFF. The CDR3 nucleotides are TGTGCCAGCGCCTACGCGGTGGACAGACACACTGAAGCTTTCTTT.

This chain uses TRBV15 with TRBJ1-1; D gene uncertain. CDR3 length: 13 amino acids. With 0 bases removed from V and 5 bases from J, the gap between germline ends came to 7 bases. Germline-derived CDR1 and CDR2 are LNHNV and YYDKDF (reference sequence). The CDR3 nucleotides are TGTGCCACCAGCAGAGATTCGAGGACTGAAGCTTTCTTT. This codes for CATSRDSRTEAFF.

The V and J genes are TRBV7-9 and TRBJ2-2, with a tentative D call TRBD1 (6 bases). The germline V and J ends were trimmed by 6 bases and 0 bases, with 14 bases remaining between them. Germline loops: CDR1 SEHNR, CDR2 FQNEAQ (reference sequence). The CDR3 contains 16 residues. The CDR3 loop is CASSGMDSPNTGELFF. CDR3 nucleotides: TGTGCCAGCAGTGGGATGGACAGCCCGAACACCGGGGAGCTGTTTTTT.

The J gene is TRBJ1-3, the V gene TRBV28; 8 nucleotides match TRBD1. V shed 7 bases and J 2 bases; nucleotides not matched to a gene: 7. Germline CDR1 is MDHEN and CDR2 is SYDVKM. The CDR3 is made up of 15 amino acids. The CDR3 sequence: CASNVDRAAGNTIYF. In DNA, the CDR3 is TGTGCCAGCAACGTGGACAGGGCTGCTGGAAACACCATATATTTT.

This clone has only one observation. The genes are TRBV28 and TRBJ1-2, with D unclear. The CDR3 is made up of 16 amino acids. Germline values: CDR1 MDHEN, CDR2 SYDVKM. The V and J ends lost 1 base and 4 bases respectively, with 16 bases between them. CDR3 residues: CASSLSVPRRAYGYTF. As DNA, the CDR3 is TGTGCCAGCAGTTTATCAGTTCCCAGGCGGGCCTATGGCTACACCTTC.

V usage is TRBV28 and J usage is TRBJ2-5; perhaps TRBD1 as D (7 bases). Trimming took off 7 bases at V and 5 bases at J, with 26 bases between the two ends. Germline-derived CDR1 and CDR2 are MDHEN and SYDVKM. This CDR3 comprises 17 residues. CDR3 sequence: CASNSQEFAGGWETQYF. The CDR3, as DNA: TGTGCCAGCAATTCCCAGGAATTCGCAGGGGGGTGGGAGACCCAGTACTTC. Looking up the rest from reference TRBV28 and TRBJ2-5 gives the full variable domain: DVKVTQSSRYLVKRTGEKVFLECVQDMDHENMFWYRQDPGLGLRLIYFSYDVKMKEKGDIPEGYSVSREKKERFSLILESASTNQTSMYLCASNSQEFAGGWETQYFGPGTRLLVL.

The genes are TRBV12-3 or TRBV12-4 and TRBJ1-2; D call uncertain. The V end was cut by 5 bases, the J end by 4 bases, with 5 bases between. The length of the CDR3 is 11 residues. The CDR3 here is CASSAGYGYTF. In DNA form, the CDR3 reads TGTGCCAGCAGTGCCGGCTATGGCTACACCTTC.